This TCR beta chain was profiled in a study of cytomegalovirus exposure and HLA in healthy donors. Points from the study as a whole: CMV serostatus was the only immune exposure information that was available.

In the case of this clone: Its antigen is unknown.

With 60 Vbeta and 13 Jbeta primers, the PCR was carried out. Produced via immunoSEQ multiplex PCR; TCRdb's table is partial and in-frame only. Listed are 20,000 to 25,000 clones; over 20% falls within the top ten. Nominally healthy donors were sampled, though unrecorded immune exposures were likely. This receptor was taken from a man aged 55 to 70 in good health and CMV-seropositive. The source material was PBMCs.

The CDR3 is CASSLVVDTQYF. The DNA of the CDR3 is TGTGCCAGCAGCCTCGTAGTAGATACGCAGTATTTT. V is TRBV5-5 and J is TRBJ2-3; D is unresolved. There are 12 residues in the CDR3. Germline V gene data show CDR1 as SGHKS and CDR2 as YYEKEE (reference sequence). V dropped 4 bases and J dropped 5 bases, with 8 bases sitting between them.